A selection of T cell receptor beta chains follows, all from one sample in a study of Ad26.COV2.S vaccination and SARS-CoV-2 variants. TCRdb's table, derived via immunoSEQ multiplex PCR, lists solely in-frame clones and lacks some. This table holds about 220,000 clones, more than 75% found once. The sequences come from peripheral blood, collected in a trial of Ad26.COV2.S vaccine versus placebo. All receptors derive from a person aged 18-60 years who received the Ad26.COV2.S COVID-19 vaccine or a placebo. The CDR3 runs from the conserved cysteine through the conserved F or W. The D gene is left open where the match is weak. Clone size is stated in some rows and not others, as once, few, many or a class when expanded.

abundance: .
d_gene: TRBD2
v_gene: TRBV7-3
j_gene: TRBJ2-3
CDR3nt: TGTGCCAGCAGCCCTAGCGGGGGGGCCGGCACAGATACGCAGTATTTT
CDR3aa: CASSPSGGAGTDTQYF

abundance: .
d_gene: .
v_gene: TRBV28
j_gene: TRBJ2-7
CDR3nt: TGTGCCAGCAGTTTCCGAGGGAGCTCCTACGAGCAGTACTTC
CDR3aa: CASSFRGSSYEQYF

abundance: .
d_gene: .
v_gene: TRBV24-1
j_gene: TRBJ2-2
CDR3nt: TGTGCCACTAACCCTGGACTGAACACCGGGGAGCTGTTTTTT
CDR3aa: CATNPGLNTGELFF

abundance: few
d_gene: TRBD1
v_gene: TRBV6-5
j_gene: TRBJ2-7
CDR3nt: TGTGCCAGCAGAGGACAGGGGCAAAAACGCGAGCAGTACTTC
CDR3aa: CASRGQGQKREQYF

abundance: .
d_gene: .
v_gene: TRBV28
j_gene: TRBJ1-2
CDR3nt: TGTGCCAGCAGTTGGCCAACAGCCTATGGCTACACCTTC
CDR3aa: CASSWPTAYGYTF

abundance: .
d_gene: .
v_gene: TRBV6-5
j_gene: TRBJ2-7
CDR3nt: TGTGCCAGCCAGGTTTCGTACACCTACGAGCAGTACTTC
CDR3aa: CASQVSYTYEQYF

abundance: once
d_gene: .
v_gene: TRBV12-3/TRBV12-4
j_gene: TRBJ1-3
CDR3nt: TGTGCCAGCAGTTTGGGGACGGGAAACACCATATATTTT
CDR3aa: CASSLGTGNTIYF

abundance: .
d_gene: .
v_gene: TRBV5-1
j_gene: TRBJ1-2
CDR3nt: TGCGCCAGCAGCTTGGAGGAGGGATTGGGCTACACCTTC
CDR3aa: CASSLEEGLGYTF

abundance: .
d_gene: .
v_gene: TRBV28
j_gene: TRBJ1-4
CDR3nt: TGTGCCAGCAGTTTACTCCAACAGGGCACTAGTGAAAAACTGTTTTTT
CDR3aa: CASSLLQQGTSEKLFF

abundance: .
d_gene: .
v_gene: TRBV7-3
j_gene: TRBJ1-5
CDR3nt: TGTGCCAGCAGCTTAGGGGCCAATCAGCCCCAGCATTTT
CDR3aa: CASSLGANQPQHF

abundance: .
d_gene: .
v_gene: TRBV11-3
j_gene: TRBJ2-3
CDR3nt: TGTGCCAGCAGCTTAGGGCTAGGGGGTAGCACAGATACGCAGTATTTT
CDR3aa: CASSLGLGGSTDTQYF

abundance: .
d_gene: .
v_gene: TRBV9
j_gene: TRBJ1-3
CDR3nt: TGTGCCAGCAGCGTAGAATTACTCGAAGGGCCGGGGAAAGGAAACACCATATATTTT
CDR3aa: CASSVELLEGPGKGNTIYF

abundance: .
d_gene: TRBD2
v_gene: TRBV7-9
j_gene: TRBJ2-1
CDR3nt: TGTGCCAGCAGCACCTCTAGCGGGAAGGTTACTGAGCAGTTCTTC
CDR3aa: CASSTSSGKVTEQFF

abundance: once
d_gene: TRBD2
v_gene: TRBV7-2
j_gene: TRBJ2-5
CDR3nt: TGTGCCAGCAGCGCTAGCGGGGGTTACGGGGAGACCCAGTACTTC
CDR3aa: CASSASGGYGETQYF

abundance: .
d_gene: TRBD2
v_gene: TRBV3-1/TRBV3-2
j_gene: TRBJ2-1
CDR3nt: TGTGCCAGCAGCCAAGAAGTAGCGGGATTATACAATGAGCAGTTCTTC
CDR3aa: CASSQEVAGLYNEQFF

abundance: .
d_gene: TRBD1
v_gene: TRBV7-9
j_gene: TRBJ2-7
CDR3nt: TGTGCCAGCGAGGACAGGAGCTCCTACGAGCAGTACTTC
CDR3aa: CASEDRSSYEQYF

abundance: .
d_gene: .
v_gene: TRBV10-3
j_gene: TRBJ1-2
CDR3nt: TGTGCCATCACCGGGACACTTAACTATGGCTACACCTTC
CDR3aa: CAITGTLNYGYTF

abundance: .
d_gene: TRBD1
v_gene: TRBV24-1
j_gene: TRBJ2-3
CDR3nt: TGTGCCACCAGTGATCGTACAGGGGGCACAGATACGCAGTATTTT
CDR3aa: CATSDRTGGTDTQYF

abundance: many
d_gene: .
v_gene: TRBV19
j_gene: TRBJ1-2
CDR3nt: TGTGCCAGTAGCAAACAGGACTTTCTCTATGGCTACACCTTC
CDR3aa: CASSKQDFLYGYTF

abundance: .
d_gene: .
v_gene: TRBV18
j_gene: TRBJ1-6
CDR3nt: TGTGCCAGCTCTTCCGTTCCGGAGGGTTCACCCCTCCACTTT
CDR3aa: CASSSVPEGSPLHF

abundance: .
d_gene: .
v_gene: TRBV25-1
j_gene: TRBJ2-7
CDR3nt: TGTGCCAGCAGTTTCGGGAACCTTGGCGAGCAGTACTTC
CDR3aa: CASSFGNLGEQYF

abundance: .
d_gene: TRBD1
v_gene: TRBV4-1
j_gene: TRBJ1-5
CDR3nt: TGCGCCAGCAGCCCCTCGGTGGGGACAGGATATTCGGGTCAGCCCCAGCATTTT
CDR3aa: CASSPSVGTGYSGQPQHF

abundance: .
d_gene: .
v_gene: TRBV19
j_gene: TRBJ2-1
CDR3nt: TGTGCCAGTAGTGGAACAGGGCCCTCCTCCTACAATGAGCAGTTCTTC
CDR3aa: CASSGTGPSSYNEQFF

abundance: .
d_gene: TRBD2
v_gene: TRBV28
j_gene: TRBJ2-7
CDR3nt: TGTGCCAGTGCGGGGGGTCCAACCTACGAGCAGTACTTC
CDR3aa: CASAGGPTYEQYF

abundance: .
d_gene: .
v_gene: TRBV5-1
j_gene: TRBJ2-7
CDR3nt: TGCGCCAGCAGCTTAAATCTTGGACTCTACGAGCAGTACTTC
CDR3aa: CASSLNLGLYEQYF

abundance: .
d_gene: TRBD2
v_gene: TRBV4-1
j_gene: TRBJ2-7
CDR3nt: TGCGCCAGCAGCCAAGTTGCAGCGGGGGGGACCTACGAGCAGTACTTC
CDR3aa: CASSQVAAGGTYEQYF

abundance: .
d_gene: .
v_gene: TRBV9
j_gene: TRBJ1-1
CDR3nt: TGTGCCAGCAGCGTAGGGGGGGCGCACACTGAAGCTTTCTTT
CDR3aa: CASSVGGAHTEAFF

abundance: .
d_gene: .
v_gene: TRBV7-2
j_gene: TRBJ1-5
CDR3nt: TGTGCCAGCAGCTTATTAGGGGCACTCAATCAGCCCCAGCATTTT
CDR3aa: CASSLLGALNQPQHF

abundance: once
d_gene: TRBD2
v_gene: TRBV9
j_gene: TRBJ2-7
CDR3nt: TGTGCCAGCAGCGTAGGAGGCGCGGGGGGCGTCGTCTACGAGCAGTACTTC
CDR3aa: CASSVGGAGGVVYEQYF

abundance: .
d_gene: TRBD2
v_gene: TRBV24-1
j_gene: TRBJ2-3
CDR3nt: TGTGCCACCAGTGATTTCTCTGCTACGGGACTAGCGGGAGTTGGGGAGCCGCCAGATACGCAGTATTTT
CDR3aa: CATSDFSATGLAGVGEPPDTQYF

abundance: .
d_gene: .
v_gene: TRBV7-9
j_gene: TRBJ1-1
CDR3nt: TGTGCCAGCAGCCGCAACACTGAAGCTTTCTTT
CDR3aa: CASSRNTEAFF

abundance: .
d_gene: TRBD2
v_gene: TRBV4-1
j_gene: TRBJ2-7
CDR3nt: TGCGCCAGCAGCACGGGACTAGCGGGAGATTACTACGAGCAGTACTTC
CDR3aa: CASSTGLAGDYYEQYF

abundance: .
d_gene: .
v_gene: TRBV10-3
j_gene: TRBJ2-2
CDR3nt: TGTGCCACCAGAGCGAGTCCAAACACCGGGGAGCTGTTTTTT
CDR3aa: CATRASPNTGELFF

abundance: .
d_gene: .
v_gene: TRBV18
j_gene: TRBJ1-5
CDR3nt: TGTGCCAGCTCACCAGACCCGAATCAGCCCCAGCATTTT
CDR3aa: CASSPDPNQPQHF

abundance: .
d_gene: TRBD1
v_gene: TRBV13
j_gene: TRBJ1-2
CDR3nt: TGTGCCAGCAGCCTTTTGGGGCAGGGGGGTTATGGCTACACCTTC
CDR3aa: CASSLLGQGGYGYTF

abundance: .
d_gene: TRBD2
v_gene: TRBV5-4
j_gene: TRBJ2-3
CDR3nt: TGTGCCAGCAGCTTGGCCGCGACTAGCGGGAGAGATACGCAGTATTTT
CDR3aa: CASSLAATSGRDTQYF

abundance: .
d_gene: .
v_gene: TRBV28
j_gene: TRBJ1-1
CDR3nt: TGTGCCAGCAGTTTCCGTGGCAGAGAGAACACTGAAGCTTTCTTT
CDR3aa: CASSFRGRENTEAFF

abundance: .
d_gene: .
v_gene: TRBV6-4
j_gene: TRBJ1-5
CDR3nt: TGTGCCAGCAGTGACAATTTTGGGACCCCCCAGCATTTT
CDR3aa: CASSDNFGTPQHF

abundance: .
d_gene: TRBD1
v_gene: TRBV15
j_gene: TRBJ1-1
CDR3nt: TGTGCCACCAGCAAAGGTAGGGGACAGGGGAACACTGAAGCTTTCTTT
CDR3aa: CATSKGRGQGNTEAFF

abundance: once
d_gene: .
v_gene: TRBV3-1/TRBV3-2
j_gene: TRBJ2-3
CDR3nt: TGTGCCAGCAGACGTGATAGCGGACGCACAGATACGCAGTATTTT
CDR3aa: CASRRDSGRTDTQYF

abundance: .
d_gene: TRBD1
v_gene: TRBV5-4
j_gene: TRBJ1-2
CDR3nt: TGTGCCAGCAGCCCCGGACAGGGTGGGACCTATGGCTACACCTTC
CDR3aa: CASSPGQGGTYGYTF

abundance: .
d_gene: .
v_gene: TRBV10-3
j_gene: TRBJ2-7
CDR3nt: TGTGCCATCAGTGTCAGGGACGGCTCCTACGAGCAGTACTTC
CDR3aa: CAISVRDGSYEQYF